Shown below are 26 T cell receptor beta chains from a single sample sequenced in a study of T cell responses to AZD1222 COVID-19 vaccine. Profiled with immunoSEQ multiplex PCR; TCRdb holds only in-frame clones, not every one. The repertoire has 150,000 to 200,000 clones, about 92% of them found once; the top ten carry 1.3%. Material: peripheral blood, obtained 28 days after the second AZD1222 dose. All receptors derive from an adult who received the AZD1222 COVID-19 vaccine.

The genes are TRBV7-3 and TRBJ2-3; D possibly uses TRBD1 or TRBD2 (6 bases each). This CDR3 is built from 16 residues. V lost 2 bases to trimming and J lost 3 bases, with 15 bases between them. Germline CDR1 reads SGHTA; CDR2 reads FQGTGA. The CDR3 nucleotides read TGTGCCAGCAGCTTATACGGGGGCGGAGGTACAGATACGCAGTATTTT. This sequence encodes CASSLYGGGGTDTQYF.

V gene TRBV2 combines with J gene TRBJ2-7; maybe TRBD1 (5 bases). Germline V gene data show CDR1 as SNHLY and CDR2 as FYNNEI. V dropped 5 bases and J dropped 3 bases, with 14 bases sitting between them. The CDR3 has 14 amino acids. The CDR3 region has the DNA TGTGCCAGCAGTCCGCAGTCAGGGTTCTACGAGCAGTACTTC. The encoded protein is CASSPQSGFYEQYF.

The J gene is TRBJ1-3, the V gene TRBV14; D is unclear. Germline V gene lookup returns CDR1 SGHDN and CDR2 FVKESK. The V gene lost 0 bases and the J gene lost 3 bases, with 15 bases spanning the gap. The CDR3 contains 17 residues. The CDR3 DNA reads TGTGCCAGCAGCCAAGATCGGGCAAGATTATTTGGAAACACCATATATTTT. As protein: CASSQDRARLFGNTIYF.

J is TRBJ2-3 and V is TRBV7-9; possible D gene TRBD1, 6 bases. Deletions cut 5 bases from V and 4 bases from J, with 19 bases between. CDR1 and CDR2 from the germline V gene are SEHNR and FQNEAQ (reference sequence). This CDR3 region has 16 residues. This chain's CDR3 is CASSLTPGAGSDTQYF. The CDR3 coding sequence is TGTGCCAGCAGCCTTACCCCAGGGGCGGGTTCAGATACGCAGTATTTT.

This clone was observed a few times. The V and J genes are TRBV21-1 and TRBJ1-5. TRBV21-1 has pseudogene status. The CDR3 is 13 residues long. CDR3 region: CASSKHRVQPQHF. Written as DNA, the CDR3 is TGTGCCAGCAGCAAACATAGGGTTCAGCCCCAGCATTTT.

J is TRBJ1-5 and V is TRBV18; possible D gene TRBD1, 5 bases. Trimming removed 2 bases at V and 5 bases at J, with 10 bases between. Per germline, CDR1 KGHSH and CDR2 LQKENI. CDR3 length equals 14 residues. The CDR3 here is CASSPDGGDQPQHF. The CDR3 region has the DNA TGTGCCAGCTCACCAGACGGGGGGGATCAGCCCCAGCATTTT.

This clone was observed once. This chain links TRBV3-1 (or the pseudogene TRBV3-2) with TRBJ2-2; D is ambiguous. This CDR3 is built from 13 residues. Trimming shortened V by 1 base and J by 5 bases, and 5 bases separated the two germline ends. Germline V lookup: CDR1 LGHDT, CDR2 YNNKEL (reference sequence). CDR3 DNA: TGTGCCAGCAGCCAAGTCGTAACCGGGGAGCTGTTTTTT. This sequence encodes CASSQVVTGELFF.

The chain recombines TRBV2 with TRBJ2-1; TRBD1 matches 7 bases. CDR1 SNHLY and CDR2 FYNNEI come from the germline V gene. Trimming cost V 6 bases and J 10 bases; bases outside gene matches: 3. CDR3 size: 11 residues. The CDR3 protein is CASRAGGEQFF. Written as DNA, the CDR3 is TGTGCCAGCAGGGCAGGGGGAGAGCAGTTCTTC.

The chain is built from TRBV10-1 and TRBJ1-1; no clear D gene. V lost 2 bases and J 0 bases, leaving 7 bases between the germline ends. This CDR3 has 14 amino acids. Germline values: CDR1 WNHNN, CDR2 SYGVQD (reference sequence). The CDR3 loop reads CASSERAVNTEAFF. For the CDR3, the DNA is TGCGCCAGCAGTGAGAGGGCAGTGAACACTGAAGCTTTCTTT.

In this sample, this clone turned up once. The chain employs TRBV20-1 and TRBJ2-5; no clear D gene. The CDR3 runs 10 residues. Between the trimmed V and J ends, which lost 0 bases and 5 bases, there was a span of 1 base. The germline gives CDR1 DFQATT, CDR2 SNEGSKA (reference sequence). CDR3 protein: CSAREETQYF. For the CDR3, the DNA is TGCAGTGCTAGAGAGGAGACCCAGTACTTC.

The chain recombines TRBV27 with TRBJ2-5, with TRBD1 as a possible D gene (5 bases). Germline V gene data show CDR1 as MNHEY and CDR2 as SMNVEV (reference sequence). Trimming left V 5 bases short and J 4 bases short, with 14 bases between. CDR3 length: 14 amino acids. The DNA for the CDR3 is TGTGCCAGCAGTGAAACAGGAGTAACAGAGACCCAGTACTTC. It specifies CASSETGVTETQYF.

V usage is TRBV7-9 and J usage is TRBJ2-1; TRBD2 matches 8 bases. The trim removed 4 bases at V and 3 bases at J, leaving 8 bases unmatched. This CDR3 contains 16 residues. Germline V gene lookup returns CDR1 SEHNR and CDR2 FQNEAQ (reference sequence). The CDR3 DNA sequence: TGTGCCAGCAGCTCGTGGCGGCTAGCGGGCTACAATGAGCAGTTCTTC. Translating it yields CASSSWRLAGYNEQFF.

CDR3 sequence: CASSLEGNNEQFF. CDR3 bases: TGTGCCAGCAGCTTAGAGGGGAACAATGAGCAGTTCTTC. This sequence joins TRBV11-2 and TRBJ2-1; D remains ambiguous. The germline CDR1 and CDR2 sequences are SGHAT and FQNNGV. This CDR3 is built from 13 residues. The V end was cut by 0 bases, the J end by 5 bases, with 5 bases between.

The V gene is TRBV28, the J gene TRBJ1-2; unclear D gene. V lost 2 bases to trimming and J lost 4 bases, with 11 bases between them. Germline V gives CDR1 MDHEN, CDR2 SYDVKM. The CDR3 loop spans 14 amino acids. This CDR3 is CASSLGPGFYGYTF. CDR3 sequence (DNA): TGTGCCAGCAGTTTAGGGCCGGGCTTCTATGGCTACACCTTC.

As DNA, the CDR3 is TGTGCCAGCAGCTTCGGGTCGCTGAACACTGAAGCTTTCTTT. It encodes CASSFGSLNTEAFF. The chain has TRBV11-2 and TRBJ1-1; no clear D. The CDR3 is 14 residues long. Germline CDR1 and CDR2: SGHAT and FQNNGV. The V end lost 3 bases, the J end lost 0 bases, and 8 bases lay between the germline ends.

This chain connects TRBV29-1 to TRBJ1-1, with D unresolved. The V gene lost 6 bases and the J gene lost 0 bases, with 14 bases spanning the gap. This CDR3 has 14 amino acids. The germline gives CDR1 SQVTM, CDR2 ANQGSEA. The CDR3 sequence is CSVRFLVMNTEAFF. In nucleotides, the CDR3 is TGCAGCGTGCGGTTTCTGGTCATGAACACTGAAGCTTTCTTT.

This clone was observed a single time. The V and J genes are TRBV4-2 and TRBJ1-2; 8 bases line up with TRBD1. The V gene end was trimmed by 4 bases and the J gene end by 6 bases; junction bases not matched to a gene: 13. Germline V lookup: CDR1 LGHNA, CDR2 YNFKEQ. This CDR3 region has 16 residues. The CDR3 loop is CASSRETGAPLDGYTF. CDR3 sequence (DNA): TGTGCCAGCAGCCGCGAGACAGGGGCCCCTCTTGATGGCTACACCTTC.

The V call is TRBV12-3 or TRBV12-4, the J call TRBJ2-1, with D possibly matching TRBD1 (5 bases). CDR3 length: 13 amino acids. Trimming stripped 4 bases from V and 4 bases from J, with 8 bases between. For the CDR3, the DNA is TGTGCCAGCAGTTGGTCAGGGTACAATGAGCAGTTCTTC. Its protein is CASSWSGYNEQFF.

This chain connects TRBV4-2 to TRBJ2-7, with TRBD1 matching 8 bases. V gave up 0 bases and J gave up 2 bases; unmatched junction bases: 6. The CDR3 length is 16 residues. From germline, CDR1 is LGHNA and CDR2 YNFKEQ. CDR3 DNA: TGTGCCAGCAGCCAAGAGGTGAGACAGGGGACCTACGAGCAGTACTTC. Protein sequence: CASSQEVRQGTYEQYF.

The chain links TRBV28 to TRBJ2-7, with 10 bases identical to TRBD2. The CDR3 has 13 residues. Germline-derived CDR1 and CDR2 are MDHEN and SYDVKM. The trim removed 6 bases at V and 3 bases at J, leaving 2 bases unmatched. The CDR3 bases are TGTGCCAGCAGATCTAGCGGGAGCTACGAGCAGTACTTC. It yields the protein CASRSSGSYEQYF.

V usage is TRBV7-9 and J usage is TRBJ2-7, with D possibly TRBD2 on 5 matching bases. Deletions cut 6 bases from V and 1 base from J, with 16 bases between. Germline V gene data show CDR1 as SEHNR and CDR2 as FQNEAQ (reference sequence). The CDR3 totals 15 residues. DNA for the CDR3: TGTGCCAGCAGTCCAACTAGTGGTAGTTCCTACGAGCAGTACTTC. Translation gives CASSPTSGSSYEQYF.

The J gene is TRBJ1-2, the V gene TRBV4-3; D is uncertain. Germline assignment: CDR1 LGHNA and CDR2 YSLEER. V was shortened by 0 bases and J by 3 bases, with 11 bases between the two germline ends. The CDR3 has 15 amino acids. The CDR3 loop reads CASSQEGRLYYGYTF. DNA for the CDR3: TGCGCCAGCAGCCAAGAAGGCCGGCTTTACTATGGCTACACCTTC.

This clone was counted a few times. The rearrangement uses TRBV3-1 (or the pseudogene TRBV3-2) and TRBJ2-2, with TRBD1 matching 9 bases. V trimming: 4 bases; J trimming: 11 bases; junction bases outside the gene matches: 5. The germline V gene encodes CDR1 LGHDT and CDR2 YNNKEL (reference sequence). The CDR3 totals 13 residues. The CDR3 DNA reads TGTGCCAGCAGCCCGTGGGGACAGGGTGAGCTGTTTTTT. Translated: CASSPWGQGELFF.

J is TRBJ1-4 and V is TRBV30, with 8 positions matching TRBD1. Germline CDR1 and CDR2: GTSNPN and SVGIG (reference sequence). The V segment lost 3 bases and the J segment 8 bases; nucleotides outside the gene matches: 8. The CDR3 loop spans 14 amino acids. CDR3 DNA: TGTGCCTGGAGGCCTTGGACAGGGAGGGAAAAACTGTTTTTT. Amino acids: CAWRPWTGREKLFF.

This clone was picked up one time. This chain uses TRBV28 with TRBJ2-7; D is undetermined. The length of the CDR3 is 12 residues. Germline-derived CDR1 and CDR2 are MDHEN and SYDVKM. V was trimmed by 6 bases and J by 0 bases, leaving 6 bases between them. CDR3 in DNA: TGTGCCAGCAGGGGTCCCTCCTACGAGCAGTACTTC. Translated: CASRGPSYEQYF. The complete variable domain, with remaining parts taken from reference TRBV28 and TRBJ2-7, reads DVKVTQSSRYLVKRTGEKVFLECVQDMDHENMFWYRQDPGLGLRLIYFSYDVKMKEKGDIPEGYSVSREKKERFSLILESASTNQTSMYLCASRGPSYEQYFGPGTRLTVT.

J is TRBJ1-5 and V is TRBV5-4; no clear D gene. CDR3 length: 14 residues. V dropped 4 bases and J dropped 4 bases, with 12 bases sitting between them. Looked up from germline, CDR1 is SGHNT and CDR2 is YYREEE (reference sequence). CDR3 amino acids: CASSPVSSNQPQHF. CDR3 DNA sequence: TGTGCCAGCAGCCCGGTGAGTAGTAATCAGCCCCAGCATTTT.